These 16 T cell receptor beta chains were all obtained from the same sample, sequenced in a study of blood T cell repertoires in COVID-19. Data came from immunoSEQ multiplex PCR; TCRdb stores just in-frame clones and leaves some out. The profile shows about 220,000 clones, about 88% of them singletons. The sequenced sample consisted of PBMCs or T cells enriched from blood (not recorded which). The receptor set was obtained from a woman aged 25 to 39 who had recovered from COVID-19.

The gene calls are TRBV4-3 and TRBJ1-1; TRBD1 agrees at 7 bases. CDR1 and CDR2 from the germline V gene are LGHNA and YSLEER. This CDR3 comprises 18 residues. Germline trimming cut 2 bases from V and 0 bases from J; bases unmatched to any gene: 12. The CDR3 DNA is TGCGCCAGCAGCCAAAGTGCGTCGGGACAGCCCATGAACACTGAAGCTTTCTTT. Protein product: CASSQSASGQPMNTEAFF.

Here the CDR3 DNA reads TGCGCCAGCAGCCAAGAGATCAGCTTACTTTACGGGGCTAACTATGGCTACACCTTC. Translated, it gives CASSQEISLLYGANYGYTF. V usage is TRBV4-3 and J usage is TRBJ1-2; D is uncertain. The germline V and J ends were trimmed by 0 bases and 0 bases, with 20 bases remaining between them. CDR3 size: 19 residues. The germline V gene has CDR1 LGHNA and CDR2 YSLEER.

The genes are TRBV23-1 and TRBJ2-2, with 7 positions matching TRBD1. TRBV23-1 is classed as an ORF, of uncertain function. The J segment lost 7 bases and the V segment lost 7 bases, leaving 9 bases of the junction unmatched. The length of the CDR3 is 14 residues. CDR3 bases: TGCGCCAGCACAAACAGGGGTAGGAGCGGGGAGCTGTTTTTT. This codes for CASTNRGRSGELFF.

This chain joins TRBV19 and TRBJ1-2; 8 positions match TRBD1. Germline V gives CDR1 LNHDA, CDR2 SQIVND (reference sequence). The CDR3 runs 14 residues. Trimming took 5 bases from V and 4 from J; bases not matched to a gene: 6. The CDR3 loop reads CASSRDRNVYGYTF. In DNA form, the CDR3 reads TGTGCCAGTAGTCGGGACAGGAACGTCTATGGCTACACCTTC.

About this clone itself: Other nucleotide sequences from this sample produce the same CDR3. V and J are TRBV5-1 and TRBJ1-3, with 9 bases aligning to TRBD1. There are 15 residues in the CDR3. Germline CDR1 and CDR2: SGHRS and YFSETQ. V lost 4 bases and J lost 4; bases outside the gene matches: 6. This chain's CDR3 is CASSLSTGGGNTIYF. CDR3 in DNA: TGCGCCAGCAGCCTCTCTACAGGGGGCGGAAACACCATATATTTT.

The gene calls are TRBV19 and TRBJ2-3; a weak D match, TRBD1 (6 bases). This CDR3 has 15 amino acids. Looked up from germline, CDR1 is LNHDA and CDR2 is SQIVND (reference sequence). Trimming cost V 4 bases and J 2 bases, with 13 bases left between them. CDR3 protein: CASSTPRGNTDTQYF. CDR3 bases: TGTGCCAGTAGTACCCCTAGGGGGAACACAGATACGCAGTATTTT.

This chain links TRBV2 with TRBJ2-7, with D possibly matching TRBD1 (6 bases). V lost 7 bases to trimming and J lost 3 bases, with 13 bases between them. Germline V lookup: CDR1 SNHLY, CDR2 FYNNEI. This CDR3 contains 13 residues. This chain's CDR3 is CASNRDKSYEQYF. The CDR3 DNA sequence: TGTGCCAGCAACCGGGACAAGAGCTACGAGCAGTACTTC.

As regards this clone: An end of the junction does not agree with germline; a read error may underlie this. V usage is TRBV5-1 and J usage is TRBJ2-2, with D possibly matching TRBD1 (6 bases). Germline V gene data show CDR1 as SGHRS and CDR2 as YFSETQ. The CDR3 totals 15 residues. CDR3 DNA sequence: TGCGCCAGCACCTTGGACAGATTTAACACCGGGGAGCTGTTTTTT. This codes for CASTLDRFNTGELFF.

This clone occurred a few times. The J gene is TRBJ2-2, the V gene TRBV18; D is unclear. Looked up from germline, CDR1 is KGHSH and CDR2 is LQKENI. Deletions cut 6 bases from V and 2 bases from J, with 16 bases between. This CDR3 is 16 amino acids long. Written as DNA, the CDR3 is TGTGCCAGCTCTCTTACGGGTCCGAAAAACACCGGGGAGCTGTTTTTT. Translation gives CASSLTGPKNTGELFF.

The chain uses TRBV7-3 and TRBJ2-1; 8 bases line up with TRBD1. In germline, CDR1 is SGHTA, CDR2 FQGTGA. There are 15 residues in the CDR3. V lost 2 bases, J lost 9 bases, and 9 bases stayed unmatched. CDR3 amino acids: CASSLSGGRGSEQFF. CDR3 sequence (DNA): TGTGCCAGCAGCTTATCAGGGGGCAGGGGAAGTGAGCAGTTCTTC.

The gene calls are TRBV4-3 and TRBJ1-1, with 7 bases aligning to TRBD1. V trimming: 2 bases; J trimming: 4 bases; junction bases outside the gene matches: 13. Germline CDR1 LGHNA, CDR2 YSLEER. This CDR3 is built from 17 residues. The CDR3 nucleotides read TGCGCCAGCAGCCAAAGAGGGACAGCCGAGGTCGGCACTGAAGCTTTCTTT. This sequence encodes CASSQRGTAEVGTEAFF.

This chain connects TRBV6-5 to TRBJ2-5; 7 bases match TRBD1. Trimming removed 10 bases from V and 1 base from J; junction bases left unmatched: 9. This CDR3 has 14 residues. Germline-derived CDR1 and CDR2 are MNHEY and SVGAGI. CDR3 sequence: CATGKSGGQETQYF. CDR3 in DNA: TGTGCCACCGGCAAATCAGGGGGCCAAGAGACCCAGTACTTC.

This sequence joins TRBV27 and TRBJ2-7; the match to TRBD2 covers 12 bases. V lost 0 bases and J lost 0; bases outside the gene matches: 6. From germline, CDR1 is MNHEY and CDR2 SMNVEV (reference sequence). CDR3 length: 18 amino acids. CDR3 in DNA: TGTGCCAGCAGTTTATCTGGGCTAGCGGGGGGGTTCTCCTACGAGCAGTACTTC. Protein: CASSLSGLAGGFSYEQYF.

The chain combines TRBV19 with TRBJ2-5; D remains ambiguous. V was shortened by 0 bases and J by 5 bases, with 7 bases between the two germline ends. CDR3 length equals 13 residues. Germline V gives CDR1 LNHDA, CDR2 SQIVND (reference sequence). The CDR3 region is CASSIDRFETQYF. The DNA for the CDR3 is TGTGCCAGTAGTATAGACAGGTTCGAGACCCAGTACTTC.

The chain joins TRBV12-3 or TRBV12-4 to TRBJ1-5, with D maybe TRBD1 (6 bases). V lost 6 bases, J lost 4 bases, and 10 bases lay in between. The CDR3 loop spans 13 amino acids. This CDR3 is CASRQGLNQPQHF. The CDR3 bases are TGTGCCAGCAGACAGGGCTTAAATCAGCCCCAGCATTTT.

V gene TRBV27 combines with J gene TRBJ1-1; 7 positions match TRBD1. The CDR3 spans 13 residues. Germline V gene data show CDR1 as MNHEY and CDR2 as SMNVEV (reference sequence). Germline trimming cut 5 bases from V and 6 bases from J; bases unmatched to any gene: 6. The DNA for the CDR3 is TGTGCCAGCAGTATACAGGGGCCCGCTGAAGCTTTCTTT. Protein: CASSIQGPAEAFF.